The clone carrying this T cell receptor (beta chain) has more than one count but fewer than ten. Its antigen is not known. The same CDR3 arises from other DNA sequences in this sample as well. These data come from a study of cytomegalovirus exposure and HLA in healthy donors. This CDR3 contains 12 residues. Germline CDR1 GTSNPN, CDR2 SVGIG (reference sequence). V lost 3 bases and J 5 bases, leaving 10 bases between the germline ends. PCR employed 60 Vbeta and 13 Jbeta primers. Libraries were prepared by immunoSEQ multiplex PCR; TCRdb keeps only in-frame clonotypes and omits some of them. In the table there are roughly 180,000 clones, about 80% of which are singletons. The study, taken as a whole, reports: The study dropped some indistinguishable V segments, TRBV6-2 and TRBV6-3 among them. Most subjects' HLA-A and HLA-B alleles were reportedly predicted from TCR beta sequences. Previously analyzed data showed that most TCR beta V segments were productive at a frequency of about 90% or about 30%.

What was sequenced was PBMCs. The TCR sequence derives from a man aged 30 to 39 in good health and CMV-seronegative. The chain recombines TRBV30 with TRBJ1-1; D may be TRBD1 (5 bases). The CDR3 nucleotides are TGTGCCTGGAGCCAGGGATGGACTGAAGCTTTCTTT. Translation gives CAWSQGWTEAFF.